This TCR beta chain is drawn from a study of T cells in Graves' hyperthyroidism and ophthalmopathy. Hyperthyroidism patients were newly diagnosed, had disease duration under 2 months, and were aged 18 to 65 years. Pregnant or lactating patients were excluded, as were those with uncontrolled infection or other autoimmune disease. The investigators amplified TCR beta CDR3 regions from RNA transcripts. HTBI primers were employed in a first-round RT-PCR of the TCR CDR3. TCRdb itself ran the multiplex PCR reads through MiXCR, one entry per CDR3 protein. The table lists 550,000 to 650,000 distinct CDR3 sequences, 13% to 15% of them singletons. This clonotype was counted a few times. This CDR3 has 15 residues. The germline CDR1 and CDR2 sequences are SNHLY and FYNNEI. V lost 6 bases and J lost 6; bases outside the gene matches: 10.

The source material was blood. This sequence joins TRBV2 and TRBJ2-5; TRBD1 matches at 10 bases. The sequence was collected from a woman aged 40-49 years with Graves' hyperthyroidism. CDR3 sequence reads: CASRAGTGAAKTQYF. DNA of the CDR3: TGTGCCAGCAGGGCCGGGACAGGGGCGGCGAAGACCCAGTACTTC.